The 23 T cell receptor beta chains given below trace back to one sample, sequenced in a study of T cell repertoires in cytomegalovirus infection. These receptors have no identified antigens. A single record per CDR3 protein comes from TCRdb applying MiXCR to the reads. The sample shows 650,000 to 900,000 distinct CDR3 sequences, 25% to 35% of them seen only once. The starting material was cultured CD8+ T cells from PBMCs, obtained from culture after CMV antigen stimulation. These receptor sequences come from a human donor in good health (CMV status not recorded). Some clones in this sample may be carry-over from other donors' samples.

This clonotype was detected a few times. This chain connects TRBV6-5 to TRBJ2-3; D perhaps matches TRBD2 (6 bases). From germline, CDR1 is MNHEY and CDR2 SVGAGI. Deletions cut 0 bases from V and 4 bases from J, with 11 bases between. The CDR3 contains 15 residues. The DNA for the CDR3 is TGTGCCAGCAGTTACTCCGGAGGGAGCGCAGATACGCAGTATTTT. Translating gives CASSYSGGSADTQYF.

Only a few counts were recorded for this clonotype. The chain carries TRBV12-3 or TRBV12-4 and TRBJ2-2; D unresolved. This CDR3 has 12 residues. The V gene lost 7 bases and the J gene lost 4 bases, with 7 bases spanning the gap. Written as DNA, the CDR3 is TGTGCCAGCACCTTGCCCACCGGGGAGCTGTTTTTT. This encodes CASTLPTGELFF.

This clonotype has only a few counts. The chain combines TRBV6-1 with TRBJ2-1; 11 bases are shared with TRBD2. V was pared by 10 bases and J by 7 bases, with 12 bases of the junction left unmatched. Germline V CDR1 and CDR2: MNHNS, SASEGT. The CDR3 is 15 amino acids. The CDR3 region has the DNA TGTGCCATCGATAGCGGGGGGGCCTACAGGAATGAGCAGTTCTTC. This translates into CAIDSGGAYRNEQFF.

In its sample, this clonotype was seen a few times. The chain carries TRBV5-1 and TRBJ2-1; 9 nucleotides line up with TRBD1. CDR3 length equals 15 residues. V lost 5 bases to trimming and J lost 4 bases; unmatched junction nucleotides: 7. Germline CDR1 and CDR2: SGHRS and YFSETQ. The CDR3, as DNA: TGCGCCAGCAGGTTGACAGGGGGAAGATACAATGAGCAGTTCTTC. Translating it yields CASRLTGGRYNEQFF.

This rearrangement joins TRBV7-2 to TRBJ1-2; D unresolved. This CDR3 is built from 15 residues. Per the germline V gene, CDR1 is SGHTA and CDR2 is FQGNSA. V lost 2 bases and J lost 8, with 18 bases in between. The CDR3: CASSLSRDPSEGYTF. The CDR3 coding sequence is TGTGCCAGCAGCTTATCCCGGGATCCCTCTGAGGGCTACACCTTC.

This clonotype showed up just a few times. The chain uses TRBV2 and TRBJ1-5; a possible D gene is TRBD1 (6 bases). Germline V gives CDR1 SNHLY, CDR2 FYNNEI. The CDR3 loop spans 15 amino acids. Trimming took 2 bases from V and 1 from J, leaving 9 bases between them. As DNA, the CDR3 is TGTGCCAGCAGTGAAACGGGGGGCAGCAATCAGCCCCAGCATTTT. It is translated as CASSETGGSNQPQHF.

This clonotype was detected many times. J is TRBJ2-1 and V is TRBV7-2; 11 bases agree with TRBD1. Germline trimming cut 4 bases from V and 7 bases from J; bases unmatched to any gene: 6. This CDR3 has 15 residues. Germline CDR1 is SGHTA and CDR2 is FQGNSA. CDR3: CASSYWDRGGNEQFF. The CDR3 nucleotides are TGTGCCAGCAGCTATTGGGACAGGGGGGGAAATGAGCAGTTCTTC.

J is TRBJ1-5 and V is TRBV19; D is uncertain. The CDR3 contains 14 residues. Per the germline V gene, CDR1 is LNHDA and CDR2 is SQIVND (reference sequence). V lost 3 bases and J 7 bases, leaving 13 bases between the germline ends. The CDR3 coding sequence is TGTGCCAGTAGTATTATGATAGAAAAACAGCCCCAGCATTTT. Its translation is CASSIMIEKQPQHF. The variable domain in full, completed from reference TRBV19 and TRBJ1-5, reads DGGITQSPKYLFRKEGQNVTLSCEQNLNHDAMYWYRQDPGQGLRLIYYSQIVNDFQKGDIAEGYSVSREKKESFPLTVTSAQKNPTAFYLCASSIMIEKQPQHFGDGTRLSIL.

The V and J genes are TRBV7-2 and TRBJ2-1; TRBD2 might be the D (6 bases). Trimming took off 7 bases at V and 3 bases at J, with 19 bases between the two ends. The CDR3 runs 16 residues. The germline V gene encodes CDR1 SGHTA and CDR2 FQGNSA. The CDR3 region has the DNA TGTGCCAGCATCCCGTCGACTAGGCCGTTCTACAATGAGCAGTTCTTC. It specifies CASIPSTRPFYNEQFF.

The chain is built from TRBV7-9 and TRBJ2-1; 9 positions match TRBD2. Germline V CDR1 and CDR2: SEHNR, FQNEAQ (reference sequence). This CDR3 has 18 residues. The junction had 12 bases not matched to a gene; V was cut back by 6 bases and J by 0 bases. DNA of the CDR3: TGTGCCAGCAGGCCAGCATTAGCGGGGGCTAGCTCCTACAATGAGCAGTTCTTC. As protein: CASRPALAGASSYNEQFF.

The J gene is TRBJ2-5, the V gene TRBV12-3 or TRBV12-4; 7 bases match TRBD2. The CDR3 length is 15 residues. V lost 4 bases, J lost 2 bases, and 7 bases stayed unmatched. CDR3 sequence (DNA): TGTGCCAGCAGTTGGGGGGGGGGACTACAAGAGACCCAGTACTTC. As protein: CASSWGGGLQETQYF.

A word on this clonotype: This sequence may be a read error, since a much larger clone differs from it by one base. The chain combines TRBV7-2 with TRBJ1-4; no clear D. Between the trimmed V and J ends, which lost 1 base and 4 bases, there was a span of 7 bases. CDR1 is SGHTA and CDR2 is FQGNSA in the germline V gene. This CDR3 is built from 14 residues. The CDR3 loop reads CASSLGRINEKLFF. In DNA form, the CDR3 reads TGTGCCAGCAGCTTAGGGCGGATTAATGAAAAACTGTTTTTT. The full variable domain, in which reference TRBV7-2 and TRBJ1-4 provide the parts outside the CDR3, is GAGVSQSPSNKVTEKGKDVELRCDPISGHTALYWYRQSLGQGLEFLIYFQGNSAPDKSGLPSDRFSAERTGGSVSTLTIQRTQQEDSAVYLCASSLGRINEKLFFGSGTQLSVL.

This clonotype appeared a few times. CDR3 nucleotide sequence: TGTGCCAGCAGTCGGGTGGAACATGAAAAACTGTTTTTT. Translation gives CASSRVEHEKLFF. The chain recombines TRBV6-5 with TRBJ1-4; D remains ambiguous. Deletions cut 5 bases from V and 6 bases from J, with 10 bases between. The CDR3 has 13 residues. The germline CDR1 and CDR2 sequences are MNHEY and SVGAGI.

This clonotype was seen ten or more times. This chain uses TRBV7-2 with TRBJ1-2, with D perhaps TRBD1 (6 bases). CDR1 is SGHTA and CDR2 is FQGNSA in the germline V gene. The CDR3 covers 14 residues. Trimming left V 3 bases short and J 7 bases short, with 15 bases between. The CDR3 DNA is TGTGCCAGCAGCTTGGGAGGGGGGCGGCGTGGCTACACCTTC. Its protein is CASSLGGGRRGYTF.

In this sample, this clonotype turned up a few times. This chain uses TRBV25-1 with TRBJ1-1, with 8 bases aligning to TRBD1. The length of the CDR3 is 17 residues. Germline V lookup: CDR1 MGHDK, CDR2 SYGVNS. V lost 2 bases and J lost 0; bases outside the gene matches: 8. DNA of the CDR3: TGTGCCAGCAGTGAAGTATATGGGACAGGCTTGAACACTGAAGCTTTCTTT. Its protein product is CASSEVYGTGLNTEAFF.

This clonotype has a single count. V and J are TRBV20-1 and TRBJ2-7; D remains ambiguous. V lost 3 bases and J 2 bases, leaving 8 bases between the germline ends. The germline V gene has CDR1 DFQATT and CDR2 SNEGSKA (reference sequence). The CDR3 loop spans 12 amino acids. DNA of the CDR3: TGCAGTGCTAGGGACGTTCCCTACGAGCAGTACTTC. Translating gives CSARDVPYEQYF.

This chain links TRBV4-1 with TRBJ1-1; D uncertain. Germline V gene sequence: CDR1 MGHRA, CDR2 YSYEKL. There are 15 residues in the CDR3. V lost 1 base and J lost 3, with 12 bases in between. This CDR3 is CASSQAYLADTEAFF. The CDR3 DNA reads TGCGCCAGCAGCCAAGCCTACCTCGCGGACACTGAAGCTTTCTTT.

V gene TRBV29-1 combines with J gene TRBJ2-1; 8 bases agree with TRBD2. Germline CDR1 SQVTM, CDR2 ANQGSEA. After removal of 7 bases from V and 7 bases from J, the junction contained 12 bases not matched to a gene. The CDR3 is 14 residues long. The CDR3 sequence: CSGFGGATGNEQFF. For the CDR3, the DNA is TGCAGCGGGTTCGGGGGGGCGACGGGGAATGAGCAGTTCTTC.

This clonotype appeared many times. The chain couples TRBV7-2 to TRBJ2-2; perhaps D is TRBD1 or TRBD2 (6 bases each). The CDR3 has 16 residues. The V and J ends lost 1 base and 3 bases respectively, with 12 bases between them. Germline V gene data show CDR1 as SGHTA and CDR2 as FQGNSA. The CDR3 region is CASSLGGGPDTGELFF. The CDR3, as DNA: TGTGCCAGCAGCTTAGGAGGGGGGCCAGACACCGGGGAGCTGTTTTTT.

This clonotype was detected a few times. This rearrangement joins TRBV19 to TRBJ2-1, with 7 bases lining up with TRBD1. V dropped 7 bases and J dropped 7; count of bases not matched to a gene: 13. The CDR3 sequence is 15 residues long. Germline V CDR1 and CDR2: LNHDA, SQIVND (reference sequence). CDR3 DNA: TGTGCCAGTACTCCGTTCTTGACAGGGATAAATGAGCAGTTCTTC. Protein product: CASTPFLTGINEQFF.

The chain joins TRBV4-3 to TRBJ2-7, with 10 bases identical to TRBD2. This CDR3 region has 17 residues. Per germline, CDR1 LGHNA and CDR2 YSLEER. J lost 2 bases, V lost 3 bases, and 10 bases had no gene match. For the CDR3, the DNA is TGCGCCAGCAGCCAGCCTGGATTAGCGGGGGGAACCTACGAGCAGTACTTC. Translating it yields CASSQPGLAGGTYEQYF.

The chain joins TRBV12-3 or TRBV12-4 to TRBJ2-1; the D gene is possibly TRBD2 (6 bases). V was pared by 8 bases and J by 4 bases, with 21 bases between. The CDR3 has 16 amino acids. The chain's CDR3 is CASGPPLTGEYNEQFF. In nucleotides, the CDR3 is TGTGCCAGCGGGCCCCCCTTAACGGGGGAATACAATGAGCAGTTCTTC.

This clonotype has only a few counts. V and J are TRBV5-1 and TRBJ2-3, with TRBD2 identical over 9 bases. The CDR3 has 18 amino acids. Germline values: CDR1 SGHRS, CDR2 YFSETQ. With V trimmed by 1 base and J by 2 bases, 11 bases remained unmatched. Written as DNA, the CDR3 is TGCGCCAGCAGCTTGACCAGCGGGGGGTTCCGTTCCACAGATACGCAGTATTTT. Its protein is CASSLTSGGFRSTDTQYF.